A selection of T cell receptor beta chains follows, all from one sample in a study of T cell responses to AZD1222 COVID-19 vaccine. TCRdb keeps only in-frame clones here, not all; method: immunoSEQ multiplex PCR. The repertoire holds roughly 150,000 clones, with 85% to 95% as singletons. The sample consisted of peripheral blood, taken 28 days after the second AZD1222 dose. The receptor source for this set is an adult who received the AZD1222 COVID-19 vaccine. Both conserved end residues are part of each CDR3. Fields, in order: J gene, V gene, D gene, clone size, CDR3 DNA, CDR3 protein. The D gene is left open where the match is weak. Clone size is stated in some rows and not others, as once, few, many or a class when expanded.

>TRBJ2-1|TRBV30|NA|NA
TGTGCCTGGAGTCGGGCCCCGTCCTACAATGAGCAGTTCTTC
CAWSRAPSYNEQFF
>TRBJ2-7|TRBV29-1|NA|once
TGCAGCGTTGAAGCGGGAAATGGCTACGAGCAGTACTTC
CSVEAGNGYEQYF
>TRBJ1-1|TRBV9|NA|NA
TGTGCCAGCAGCGTAGTAAGGGTCAGGGTAGGCGCTAAATCTGCTTTCTTT
CASSVVRVRVGAKSAFF
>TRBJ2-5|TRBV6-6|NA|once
TGTGCCAGCAGTCCAGGGGCTAGAAGGGAGACCCAGTACTTC
CASSPGARRETQYF
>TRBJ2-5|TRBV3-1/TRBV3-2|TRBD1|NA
TGTGCCAGCAGCCAATGGGCGGACAGGCAAGAGACCCAGTACTTC
CASSQWADRQETQYF
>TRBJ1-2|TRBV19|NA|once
TGTGCCAGTAGTATGGATCCCATTCGAGATATCAGCGGAGGCTACACCTTC
CASSMDPIRDISGGYTF
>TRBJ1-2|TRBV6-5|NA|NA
TGTGCCAGCAGCAACAATCCAGCCGTCTATGGCTACACCTTC
CASSNNPAVYGYTF
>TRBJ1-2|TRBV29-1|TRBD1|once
TGCAGCGCCTATGCCTGGACAGGGGGCATGAGTGGCTACACCTTC
CSAYAWTGGMSGYTF
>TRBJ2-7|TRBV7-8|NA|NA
TGTGCCAGCAGCCTTACAGGGGAAGTCCCAAGAAAAAAACAATCGGGAGCCTACGAGCAGTACTTC
CASSLTGEVPRKKQSGAYEQYF
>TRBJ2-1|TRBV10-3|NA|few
TGTGCCATCAGTGAGACTAGCAGCAATGAGCAGTTCTTC
CAISETSSNEQFF
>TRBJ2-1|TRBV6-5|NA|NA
TGTGCCAGCAGTTACGATGGGGTCAGCAATGAGCAGTTCTTC
CASSYDGVSNEQFF
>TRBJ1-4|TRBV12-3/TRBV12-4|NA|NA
TGTGCCAGCAGTTTAGCGACGAACCTCGGACTGTTTTTT
CASSLATNLGLFF
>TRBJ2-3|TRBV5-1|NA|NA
TGCGCCAGCAGCTTTACACCGTGGACACTTACAAGGGCAGATACGCAGTATTTT
CASSFTPWTLTRADTQYF
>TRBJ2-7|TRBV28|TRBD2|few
TGTGCCAGCAGAGGCTCGGGCGGGAGCTACGAGCAGTACTTC
CASRGSGGSYEQYF
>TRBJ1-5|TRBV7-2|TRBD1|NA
TGTGCCAGCAGCGTCGACAGGGGTGAATATCAGCCCCAGCATTTT
CASSVDRGEYQPQHF
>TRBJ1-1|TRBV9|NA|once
TGTGCCAGCAGCAGGGGGGCTTTCTTT
CASSRGAFF
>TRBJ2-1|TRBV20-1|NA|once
TGCAGTGCTAGAGTTGGAAGGCAGTTCTTC
CSARVGRQFF
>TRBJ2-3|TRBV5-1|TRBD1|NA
TGCGCCAGCAGCGACAGGGGGTTTCCAGATACGCAGTATTTT
CASSDRGFPDTQYF
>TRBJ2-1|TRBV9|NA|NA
TGTGCCAGCAGCGTAGATGGGCGGCGGGGCTACAATGAGCAGTTCTTC
CASSVDGRRGYNEQFF
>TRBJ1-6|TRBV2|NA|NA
TGTGCCAGCAGTGAACCGAAAGTCAGCTCCTATAATTCACCCCTCCACTTT
CASSEPKVSSYNSPLHF
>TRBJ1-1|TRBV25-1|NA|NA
TGTGCCAGCGAAACTACCGGGATCCTCAGCACTGAAGCTTTCTTT
CASETTGILSTEAFF
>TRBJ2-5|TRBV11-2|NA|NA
TGTGCCAGCAGCCTCTACAGGGGAGGGAGAGAGACCCAGTACTTC
CASSLYRGGRETQYF
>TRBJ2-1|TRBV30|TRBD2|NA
TGTGCCTGGAGTGGGCTAGCGGGGGGAGTAAGTGAGCAGTTCTTC
CAWSGLAGGVSEQFF
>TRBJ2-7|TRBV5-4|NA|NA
TGTGCCAGCAGCTCCTATGCGACAGCCTACGAGCAGTACTTC
CASSSYATAYEQYF
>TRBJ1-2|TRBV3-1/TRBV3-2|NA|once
TGTGCCAGCAGCCAAACCGCCAACTATGGCTACACCTTC
CASSQTANYGYTF
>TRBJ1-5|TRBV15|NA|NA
TGTGCCACCAGCGCAGCCTGGAGAGAAGATCAGCCCCAGCATTTT
CATSAAWREDQPQHF
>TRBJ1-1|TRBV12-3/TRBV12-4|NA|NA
TGTGCCAGCAGGAGGGACCTGAACACTGAAGCTTTCTTT
CASRRDLNTEAFF
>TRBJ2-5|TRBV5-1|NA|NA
TGCGCCAGCAGATTTGGGCCTCGGGAGACCCAGTACTTC
CASRFGPRETQYF
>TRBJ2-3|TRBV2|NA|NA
TGTGCCAGCAGGGCCCGGACTAGCACAGATACGCAGTATTTT
CASRARTSTDTQYF
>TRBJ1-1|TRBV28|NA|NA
TGTGCCAGCAGTTTACAGAAAACAGGGTGGCCTGAAGCTTTCTTT
CASSLQKTGWPEAFF
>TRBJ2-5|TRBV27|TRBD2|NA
TGTGCCAGCAGTTTCCTGGGGGGGGAGGAGACCCAGTACTTC
CASSFLGGEETQYF
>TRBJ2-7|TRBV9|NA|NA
TGTGCCAGCAGCGTCGGGCTAGCCTCCGGCTACGAGCAGTACTTC
CASSVGLASGYEQYF
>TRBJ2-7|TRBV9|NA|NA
TGTGCCAGCAGCGTAGGGGACAACAGGAGAGGCGAGCAGTACTTC
CASSVGDNRRGEQYF
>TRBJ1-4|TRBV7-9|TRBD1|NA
TGTGCCAGCAGCCTCACCCCGGGACAGCGAGTGGAAAAACTGTTTTTT
CASSLTPGQRVEKLFF
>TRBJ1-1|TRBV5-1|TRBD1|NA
TGCGCCAGCAGCCCCGGGACAGGGGCGAGAAACACTGAAGCTTTCTTT
CASSPGTGARNTEAFF
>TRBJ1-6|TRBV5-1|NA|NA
TGCGCCAGCAGCGGCCGGATAGGGGGAAATAATTCACCCCTCCACTTT
CASSGRIGGNNSPLHF
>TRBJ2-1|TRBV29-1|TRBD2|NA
TGCAGCGGCCAAGGGGCTAGCGGGAGGAGGTCCTACAATGAGCAGTTCTTC
CSGQGASGRRSYNEQFF